This entry is about one TCR beta chain. The antigen is undetermined. Researchers amplified the TCR beta CDR3 regions from RNA transcripts. The primer set for the first-round RT-PCR of the TCR CDR3 was HTBI. TCRdb reanalysed the multiplex PCR reads using MiXCR and keeps one entry per CDR3 protein. The sample consists of 380,000 or so distinct CDR3 sequences, around 13% of them appearing once. Exclusion followed for patients with uncontrolled infection, other autoimmune disease, pregnancy or lactation. PBMCs came from around 9.7 ml fresh peripheral blood. Germline CDR1 and CDR2: MNHEY and SVGEGT. Trimming removed 6 bases from V and 0 bases from J, with 18 bases in between. CDR3 length equals 17 residues. This record comes from a study of T cells in Graves' hyperthyroidism and ophthalmopathy. Study-level results: Blood also showed most of the thyroid clonotypes that were expanded above 0.001.

The specimen sequenced was blood. The source of this sequence is a young woman with Graves' hyperthyroidism. V is TRBV6-2 or TRBV6-3 and J is TRBJ1-5; tentatively, D is TRBD1 (6 bases). In nucleotides, the CDR3 is TGTGCCAGCAGCCTCCCTTCCGGGACAACTAGCAATCAGCCCCAGCATTTT. As protein: CASSLPSGTTSNQPQHF.